This T cell receptor beta chain was sequenced for a study of cytomegalovirus exposure and HLA in healthy donors. Study-level background: Researchers found that roughly 80% of under 450 genotyped donors fell within the Caucasian-associated ancestry cluster.

This clone was counted between two and nine times. What it binds is not known. The germline gene is not matched at one end of the junction; a read error may be the cause. Germline V gives CDR1 SSHAT, CDR2 FNYEAQ (reference sequence). The CDR3 consists of 13 residues. In the PCR, 60 Vbeta and 13 Jbeta primers were used. TCRdb keeps only in-frame clones here, not all; method: immunoSEQ multiplex PCR. In the table there are fewer than 150,000 clones, 70% to 80% of which are singletons. Study-wide points: Some TCR beta chains (roughly 150 of them) were listed as cytomegalovirus-associated. Per a prior analysis, the majority of TCR beta V segments were productive roughly 90% or roughly 30% of the time. According to a later analysis, most TCR beta chains associated with CMV appeared HLA-restricted.

Sequenced material: PBMCs. The chain employs TRBV7-7 and TRBJ1-5; D gene uncertain. The sequence was collected from a woman between 50 and 59 years old in good health and CMV-seronegative. CDR3 nucleotide sequence: TGTGCTAGCAGCTTAGATCTGAGTCAGCCCCAGCATTTT. As protein: CASSLDLSQPQHF.